A single sample is the source of the 5 T cell receptor beta chains below, sequenced in a study of CD8+ T cells in alopecia areata. Sequencing relied on a cDNA template that was reverse transcribed from extracted RNA. TCRdb's table, derived via immunoSEQ multiplex PCR, lists solely in-frame clones and lacks some. The sample lists 150,000 to 200,000 clones, approximately 59% occurring once. Sample: CD4+ T cells sorted from blood, taken at week 0. These receptors were obtained from a human donor with alopecia areata.

This clone was observed a few times. V usage is TRBV15 and J usage is TRBJ1-2; D remains unclear. Germline CDR1 is LNHNV and CDR2 is YYDKDF (reference sequence). The CDR3 length is 15 residues. V was cut by 0 bases and J by 8 bases, with 16 bases left in between. CDR3 nucleotide sequence: TGTGCCACCAGCAGAGATTCGGGCCTCACGGGAGGCTACACCTTC. Translating it yields CATSRDSGLTGGYTF.

The chain recombines TRBV7-3 with TRBJ1-2, with D hard to call. V was shortened by 1 base and J by 6 bases, with 9 bases between the two germline ends. CDR3 size: 13 residues. Germline CDR1 is SGHTA and CDR2 is FQGTGA. CDR3 DNA: TGTGCCAGCAGCTTAAGTGGGAACGATGGCTACACCTTC. Residues: CASSLSGNDGYTF.

As DNA, the CDR3 is TGTGCCAGCAGTGACCACGACGGAGCTAATTCACCCCTCCACTTT. Residues: CASSDHDGANSPLHF. This chain connects TRBV2 to TRBJ1-6; D is ambiguous. This CDR3 region has 15 residues. V lost 3 bases, J lost 6 bases, and 12 bases lay in between. The germline gives CDR1 SNHLY, CDR2 FYNNEI. Full variable domain (rest looked up from reference TRBV2 and TRBJ1-6): EPEVTQTPSHQVTQMGQEVILRCVPISNHLYFYWYRQILGQKVEFLVSFYNNEISEKSEIFDDQFSVERPDGSNFTLKIRSTKLEDSAMYFCASSDHDGANSPLHFGNGTRLTVT.

This clone was observed a handful of times. The chain employs TRBV29-1 and TRBJ1-2; D is undetermined. The V gene lost 8 bases and the J gene lost 3 bases, with 4 bases spanning the gap. This CDR3 is 9 amino acids long. Germline CDR1 and CDR2: SQVTM and ANQGSEA. In DNA form, the CDR3 reads TGCAGCTCTGACTATGGCTACACCTTC. As protein: CSSDYGYTF.

The V call is TRBV11-1, the J call TRBJ2-1, with 9 bases identical to TRBD1. The CDR3 has 14 amino acids. From germline, CDR1 is SGHAT and CDR2 FQDESV (reference sequence). With 2 bases clipped from V and 9 bases from J, the junction kept 5 bases outside the gene matches. As DNA, the CDR3 is TGTGCCAGCAGCTTAAAACAGGGGGCCAGTGAGCAGTTCTTC. Amino acids: CASSLKQGASEQFF.